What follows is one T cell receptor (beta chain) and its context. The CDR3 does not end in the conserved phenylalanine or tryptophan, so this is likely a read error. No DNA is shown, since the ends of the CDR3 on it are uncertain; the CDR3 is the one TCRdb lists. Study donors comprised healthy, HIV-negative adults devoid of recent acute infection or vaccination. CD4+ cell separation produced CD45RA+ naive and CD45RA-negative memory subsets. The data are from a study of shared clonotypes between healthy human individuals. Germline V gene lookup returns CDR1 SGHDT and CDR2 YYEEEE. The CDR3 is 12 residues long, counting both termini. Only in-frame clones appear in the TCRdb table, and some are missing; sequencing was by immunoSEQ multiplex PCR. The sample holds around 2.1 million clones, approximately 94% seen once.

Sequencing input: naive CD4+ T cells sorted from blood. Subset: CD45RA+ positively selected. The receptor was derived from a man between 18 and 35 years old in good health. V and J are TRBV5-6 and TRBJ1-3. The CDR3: CASSLHWFFHFS.